Listed here are 20 T cell receptor beta chains from one sample, sequenced in a study of cytomegalovirus exposure and HLA in healthy donors (dated by TCRdb to about 2017). Library generation was performed with the immunoSEQ multiplex PCR assay. The multiplex PCR relied on a mix of 60 forward primers for TCR Vbeta segments and 13 reverse primers for TCR Jbeta segments. As stored in TCRdb, this immuneACCESS dataset retains in-frame rearrangements with V and J assigned. A fraction of the clones does not appear; measured against another copy, unresolved V genes explain less than half of the discrepancy, and the remainder lacks a known reason. The sample table shows approximately 160,000 clones, and 77% are seen once. The ten biggest clones cover roughly 1.4% of the sample. What was sequenced was PBMCs. The receptors here all came from a woman aged 25-40 years in good health and CMV-seropositive.

The CDR3: CAGGKGNTGELFF. CDR3 DNA sequence: TGTGCCGGGGGGAAAGGGAACACCGGGGAGCTGTTTTTT. This sequence joins TRBV5-4 and TRBJ2-2; D perhaps matches TRBD2 (6 bases). The length of the CDR3 is 13 residues. V was shortened by 10 bases and J by 1 base, with 11 bases between the two germline ends. Germline V gene sequence: CDR1 SGHNT, CDR2 YYREEE (reference sequence).

On this clone: Sequence at one end of the junction differs from germline and may be a read error. V and J are TRBV4-3 and TRBJ2-7, with D perhaps matching TRBD2 (7 bases). Germline-derived CDR1 and CDR2 are LGHNA and YSLEER. CDR3 length: 18 amino acids. In nucleotides, the CDR3 is TGCGTCAGCAGCCAAGATATGGGGGGGCGGGCCTCTTCCTACGAGCAGTACTTC. It yields the protein CVSSQDMGGRASSYEQYF.

The genes are TRBV13 and TRBJ2-1; 9 nucleotides line up with TRBD2. Trimming cost V 3 bases and J 6 bases; bases outside gene matches: 9. Germline V CDR1 and CDR2: PRHDT, FYEKMQ (reference sequence). There are 16 residues in the CDR3. CDR3 loop: CASSLQLGGRANEQFF. CDR3 coding DNA: TGTGCCAGCAGCTTGCAATTAGGCGGGAGGGCCAATGAGCAGTTCTTC.

The chain is built from TRBV9 and TRBJ1-1, with 7 nucleotides matching TRBD1. J gave up 10 bases and V 3 bases, and 6 bases lay outside the gene matches. Germline V gene lookup returns CDR1 SGDLS and CDR2 YYNGEE. The CDR3 is 12 amino acids. The CDR3 sequence is CASSENQGGAFF. Written as DNA, the CDR3 is TGTGCCAGCAGCGAAAATCAGGGGGGAGCTTTCTTT.

The V gene is TRBV5-1, the J gene TRBJ2-1, with TRBD1 identical over 9 bases. From germline, CDR1 is SGHRS and CDR2 YFSETQ. This CDR3 contains 13 residues. J was trimmed by 9 bases and V by 4 bases; bases with no gene match: 5. CDR3 nucleotide sequence: TGCGCCAGCAGCCCACAGGGGGCTGGTGAGCAGTTCTTC. As protein: CASSPQGAGEQFF.

This chain connects TRBV19 to TRBJ2-7, with 11 bases identical to TRBD2. The CDR3 totals 15 residues. The germline V gene has CDR1 LNHDA and CDR2 SQIVND (reference sequence). V was pared by 5 bases and J by 4 bases, with 7 bases of the junction left unmatched. CDR3 in amino acids: CASSEASGRWYEQYF. Here the CDR3 DNA reads TGTGCCAGTAGTGAAGCTAGCGGGAGGTGGTACGAGCAGTACTTC.

This clone was observed a single time. V is TRBV7-2 and J is TRBJ1-2; tentative D call: TRBD1 (6 bases). The length of the CDR3 is 13 residues. Germline V gene sequence: CDR1 SGHTA, CDR2 FQGNSA. V dropped 6 bases and J dropped 5 bases, with 13 bases sitting between them. The CDR3 sequence is CASSAGVQYGYTF. The CDR3 DNA follows: TGTGCCAGCAGTGCAGGGGTACAATATGGCTACACCTTC. Full variable domain (outside the CDR3, taken from reference TRBV7-2 and TRBJ1-2): GAGVSQSPSNKVTEKGKDVELRCDPISGHTALYWYRQSLGQGLEFLIYFQGNSAPDKSGLPSDRFSAERTGGSVSTLTIQRTQQEDSAVYLCASSAGVQYGYTFGSGTRLTVV.

The chain links TRBV7-3 to TRBJ2-6, with D tentatively TRBD1 (5 bases). This CDR3 is 15 amino acids long. The V and J ends lost 5 bases and 1 base respectively, with 9 bases between them. Germline CDR1 reads SGHTA; CDR2 reads FQGTGA. The CDR3 is CASSPQVSGANVLTF. CDR3 nucleotides: TGTGCCAGCAGCCCACAGGTTTCTGGGGCCAACGTCCTGACTTTC.

In its sample, this clone was seen once. CDR3 loop: CASSFFGVGEQYF. The CDR3 DNA sequence: TGTGCCAGCAGTTTTTTTGGAGTAGGAGAGCAGTACTTC. This chain connects TRBV28 to TRBJ2-7; D uncertain. Germline values: CDR1 MDHEN, CDR2 SYDVKM. V lost 3 bases, J lost 7 bases, and 13 bases lay in between. The CDR3 is made up of 13 amino acids.

This clone was seen once. This chain links TRBV9 with TRBJ2-3, with TRBD2 matching 11 bases. The CDR3 has 16 amino acids. Germline CDR1 is SGDLS and CDR2 is YYNGEE. V dropped 3 bases and J dropped 1; count of bases not matched to a gene: 4. The CDR3 DNA sequence: TGTGCCAGCAGCGCCGGGACTAGCGGTCGCACAGATACGCAGTATTTT. This encodes CASSAGTSGRTDTQYF. Filled out from reference TRBV9 and TRBJ2-3, the complete variable domain reads DSGVTQTPKHLITATGQRVTLRCSPRSGDLSVYWYQQSLDQGLQFLIQYYNGEERAKGNILERFSAQQFPDLHSELNLSSLELGDSALYFCASSAGTSGRTDTQYFGPGTRLTVL.

The gene calls are TRBV19 and TRBJ1-1; tentatively, D is TRBD1 (5 bases). The germline V gene has CDR1 LNHDA and CDR2 SQIVND (reference sequence). CDR3 length equals 13 residues. The V end lost 7 bases, the J end lost 1 base, and 10 bases lay between the germline ends. This chain's CDR3 is CASKDRPNTEAFF. In DNA, the CDR3 is TGTGCCAGTAAAGACAGACCGAACACTGAAGCTTTCTTT.

The chain links TRBV6-5 to TRBJ2-7, with 7 nucleotides matching TRBD1. Unmatched junction bases numbered 12, after V lost 6 bases and J lost 4 bases. Germline values: CDR1 MNHEY, CDR2 SVGAGI. The CDR3 sequence is 15 residues long. CDR3: CASSPGTVLKYEQYF. The CDR3 DNA follows: TGTGCCAGCAGCCCTGGGACAGTCTTGAAGTACGAGCAGTACTTC.

CDR3 residues: CASEQGANIYGYTF. The CDR3 nucleotides read TGTGCCTCAGAACAGGGGGCGAACATCTATGGCTACACCTTC. The V call is TRBV30, the J call TRBJ1-2; 9 bases align to TRBD1. With 7 bases clipped from V and 4 bases from J, the junction kept 10 bases outside the gene matches. The CDR3 runs 14 residues. Germline V gives CDR1 GTSNPN, CDR2 SVGIG (reference sequence).

This clone appeared a few times. The chain joins TRBV7-2 to TRBJ2-3, with 8 nucleotides matching TRBD2. Germline values: CDR1 SGHTA, CDR2 FQGNSA. The CDR3 is made up of 17 amino acids. V shed 5 bases and J 2 bases; nucleotides not matched to a gene: 12. CDR3 region: CASSAEGGGSLTDTQYF. CDR3 sequence (DNA): TGTGCCAGCAGCGCTGAGGGCGGGGGGTCCCTCACAGATACGCAGTATTTT.

The chain uses TRBV7-8 and TRBJ2-6; D may be TRBD2 (5 bases). The germline CDR1 and CDR2 sequences are SGHVS and FQNEAQ. The CDR3 has 14 residues. Trimming took off 7 bases at V and 1 base at J, with 8 bases between the two ends. Written as DNA, the CDR3 is TGTGCCAGCAAACCGGGGTCTGGGGCCAACGTCCTGACTTTC. Translation gives CASKPGSGANVLTF. The whole variable domain, remainder taken from reference TRBV7-8 and TRBJ2-6, is GAGVSQSPRYKVAKRGQDVALRCDPISGHVSLFWYQQALGQGPEFLTYFQNEAQLDKSGLPSDRFFAERPEGSVSTLKIQRTQQEDSAVYLCASKPGSGANVLTFGAGSRLTVL.

The CDR3 nucleotides are TGTGCCAGCAGTTACTCGTCGGGGGGTGGGGATGGCTACACCTTC. This translates into CASSYSSGGGDGYTF. The chain is built from TRBV6-6 and TRBJ1-2, with D perhaps matching TRBD1 (5 bases). Germline V gives CDR1 MNHNY, CDR2 SVGAGI (reference sequence). Trimming removed 0 bases at V and 6 bases at J, with 14 bases between. The CDR3 loop spans 15 amino acids.

V usage is TRBV7-8 and J usage is TRBJ1-1; D unclear. The CDR3 spans 12 residues. The V end lost 3 bases, the J end lost 1 base, and 3 bases lay between the germline ends. Germline values: CDR1 SGHVS, CDR2 FQNEAQ. The CDR3 DNA follows: TGTGCCAGCAGCTTCGGGAACACTGAAGCTTTCTTT. It encodes CASSFGNTEAFF. The whole variable domain, remainder taken from reference TRBV7-8 and TRBJ1-1, is GAGVSQSPRYKVAKRGQDVALRCDPISGHVSLFWYQQALGQGPEFLTYFQNEAQLDKSGLPSDRFFAERPEGSVSTLKIQRTQQEDSAVYLCASSFGNTEAFFGQGTRLTVV.

This sequence joins TRBV6-1 and TRBJ2-2; D ambiguous. Germline lookup yields CDR1 MNHNS and CDR2 SASEGT. The germline V and J ends were trimmed by 5 bases and 1 base, with 11 bases remaining between them. CDR3 size: 15 residues. CDR3 region: CASSQGQMNTGELFF. CDR3 in DNA: TGTGCCAGCAGTCAAGGGCAGATGAACACCGGGGAGCTGTTTTTT.

This chain joins TRBV6-1 and TRBJ2-1, with D perhaps matching TRBD1 (6 bases). CDR1 MNHNS and CDR2 SASEGT come from the germline V gene. The CDR3 is 12 amino acids. V lost 2 bases, J lost 7 bases, and 6 bases lay in between. The CDR3 region has the DNA TGTGCCAGCAGTGAACAGGGGAATGAGCAGTTCTTC. Its translation is CASSEQGNEQFF.

This rearrangement joins TRBV7-2 to TRBJ2-5, with 10 bases that match TRBD2. This CDR3 is 13 amino acids long. V lost 11 bases to trimming and J lost 4 bases; unmatched junction nucleotides: 7. Per germline, CDR1 SGHTA and CDR2 FQGNSA. CDR3 nucleotide sequence: TGTGCCGGGGCATCTAGCGGGAGAGAGACCCAGTACTTC. This sequence encodes CAGASSGRETQYF.